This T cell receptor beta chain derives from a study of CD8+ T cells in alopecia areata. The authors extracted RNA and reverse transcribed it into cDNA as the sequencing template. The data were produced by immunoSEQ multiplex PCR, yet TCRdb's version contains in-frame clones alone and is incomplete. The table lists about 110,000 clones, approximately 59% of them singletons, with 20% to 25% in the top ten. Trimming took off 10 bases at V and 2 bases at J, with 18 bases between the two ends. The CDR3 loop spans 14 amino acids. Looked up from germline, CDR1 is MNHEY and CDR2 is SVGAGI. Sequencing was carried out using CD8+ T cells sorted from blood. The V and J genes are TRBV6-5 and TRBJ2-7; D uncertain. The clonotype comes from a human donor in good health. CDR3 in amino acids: CAISLDGGAYEQYF. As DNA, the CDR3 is TGTGCCATCAGCCTGGACGGTGGAGCCTACGAGCAGTACTTC.